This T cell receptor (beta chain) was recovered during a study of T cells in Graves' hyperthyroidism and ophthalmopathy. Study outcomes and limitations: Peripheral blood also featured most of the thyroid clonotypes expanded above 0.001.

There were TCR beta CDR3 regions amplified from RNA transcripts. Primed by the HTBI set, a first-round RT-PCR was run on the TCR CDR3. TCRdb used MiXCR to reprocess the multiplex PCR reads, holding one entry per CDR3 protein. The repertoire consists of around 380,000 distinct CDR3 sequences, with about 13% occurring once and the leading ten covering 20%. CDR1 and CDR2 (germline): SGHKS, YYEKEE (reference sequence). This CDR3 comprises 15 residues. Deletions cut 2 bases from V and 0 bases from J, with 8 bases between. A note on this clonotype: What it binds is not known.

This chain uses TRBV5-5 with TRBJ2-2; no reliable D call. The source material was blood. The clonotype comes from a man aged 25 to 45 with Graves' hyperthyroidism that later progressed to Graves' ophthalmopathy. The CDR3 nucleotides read TGTGCCAGCAGCTTCAGGACCTCGAACACCGGGGAGCTGTTTTTT. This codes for CASSFRTSNTGELFF.